This passage covers 22 T cell receptor beta chains from one sample sequenced in a study of blood T cell repertoires in COVID-19. Method: immunoSEQ multiplex PCR; TCRdb's copy keeps in-frame clones and lacks some. The sample shows approximately 180,000 clones, around 81% of them seen only once. What was sequenced was peripheral blood. These receptors were collected from an elderly woman with COVID-19, enrolled during active disease.

V usage is TRBV6-1 and J usage is TRBJ1-2; 11 nucleotides align to TRBD1. The V gene end was trimmed by 3 bases and the J gene end by 8 bases; junction bases not matched to a gene: 2. The germline V gene has CDR1 MNHNS and CDR2 SASEGT. CDR3 length: 13 residues. The chain's CDR3 is CASSEDRGQGYTF. The CDR3, as DNA: TGTGCCAGCAGTGAGGACAGGGGGCAAGGCTACACCTTC.

The CDR3 coding sequence is TGTGCCAGCAGCGTAGCGGGAAGCTCCTACAATGAGCAGTTCTTC. Translating it yields CASSVAGSSYNEQFF. J is TRBJ2-1 and V is TRBV5-5, with 8 bases matching TRBD2. Germline CDR1 is SGHKS and CDR2 is YYEKEE (reference sequence). The CDR3 sequence is 15 residues long. Losses at the gene ends were 4 bases for V and 0 bases for J; bases not matched to a gene: 3. Full variable domain (outside the CDR3, taken from reference TRBV5-5 and TRBJ2-1): DAGVTQSPTHLIKTRGQQVTLRCSPISGHKSVSWYQQVLGQGPQFIFQYYEKEERGRGNFPDRFSARQFPNYSSELNVNALLLGDSALYLCASSVAGSSYNEQFFGPGTRLTVL.

The chain couples TRBV28 to TRBJ2-7; 7 bases are shared with TRBD1. The junction had 14 bases not matched to a gene; V was cut back by 5 bases and J by 7 bases. The CDR3 length is 15 residues. Germline CDR1 is MDHEN and CDR2 is SYDVKM. The CDR3 here is CASSLPRQGPEEQYF. The CDR3 bases are TGTGCCAGCAGTCTCCCCAGACAGGGACCGGAGGAGCAGTACTTC.

The rearrangement links TRBV11-2 to TRBJ2-7; 11 nucleotides align to TRBD2. V shed 5 bases and J 1 base; nucleotides not matched to a gene: 4. Germline V gene lookup returns CDR1 SGHAT and CDR2 FQNNGV. This CDR3 has 15 amino acids. CDR3 sequence (DNA): TGTGCCAGCAGCCCGGGACTAGCGGCGTCCTACGAGCAGTACTTC. Protein: CASSPGLAASYEQYF. Using reference TRBV11-2 and TRBJ2-7 for the parts outside the CDR3, the full variable domain is EAGVAQSPRYKIIEKRQSVAFWCNPISGHATLYWYQQILGQGPKLLIQFQNNGVVDDSQLPKDRFSAERLKGVDSTLKIQPAKLEDSAVYLCASSPGLAASYEQYFGPGTRLTVT.

V usage is TRBV19 and J usage is TRBJ1-5, with D perhaps matching TRBD1 (6 bases). The CDR3 is made up of 13 amino acids. Trimming left V 5 bases short and J 6 bases short, with 11 bases between. The germline V gene encodes CDR1 LNHDA and CDR2 SQIVND (reference sequence). The CDR3 DNA sequence: TGTGCCAGTAGTCCTCAGGGGAGTCAGCCCCAGCATTTT. Encoded protein: CASSPQGSQPQHF.

This chain connects TRBV5-8 to TRBJ1-3; tentative D call: TRBD1 (5 bases). Germline V gives CDR1 SGHTS, CDR2 YDEGEE. Trimming cost V 5 bases and J 0 bases, with 9 bases left between them. The CDR3 has 14 amino acids. The CDR3 DNA reads TGTGCCAGCAGGCCCCAGGGCTCTGGAAACACCATATATTTT. Its translation: CASRPQGSGNTIYF.

CDR3 residues: CASRYRDSNNSPLHF. CDR3 DNA sequence: TGTGCCAGCAGATACCGGGACAGCAATAATTCACCCCTCCACTTT. The V and J genes are TRBV5-5 and TRBJ1-6; 7 positions agree with TRBD1. This CDR3 spans 15 amino acids. V shed 5 bases, J shed 5 bases, and the junction held 7 bases outside the gene matches. Germline CDR1 is SGHKS and CDR2 is YYEKEE (reference sequence).

This rearrangement joins TRBV28 to TRBJ1-2; 11 positions agree with TRBD1. The germline V gene encodes CDR1 MDHEN and CDR2 SYDVKM. There are 14 residues in the CDR3. V dropped 9 bases and J dropped 7; count of bases not matched to a gene: 10. The CDR3 nucleotides read TGTGCCAGTAATGGGGACAGGGGGTTAGGTGGCTACACCTTC. Protein sequence: CASNGDRGLGGYTF.

This clone has just a few counts. This chain joins TRBV6-5 and TRBJ2-1; 7 bases align to TRBD2. Germline V lookup: CDR1 MNHEY, CDR2 SVGAGI. CDR3 length: 14 amino acids. Germline trimming cut 6 bases from V and 4 bases from J; bases unmatched to any gene: 6. This CDR3 reads CASRGEGSYNEQFF. CDR3 DNA sequence: TGTGCCAGCAGGGGGGAGGGAAGTTACAATGAGCAGTTCTTC.

The rearrangement uses TRBV28 and TRBJ2-7, with 7 bases identical to TRBD1. CDR1 is MDHEN, CDR2 SYDVKM, per germline. V lost 0 bases and J lost 6; bases outside the gene matches: 11. The CDR3 covers 16 residues. CDR3 region: CASSLWRGQTGSEQYF. DNA for the CDR3: TGTGCCAGCAGTTTATGGAGGGGACAGACGGGCTCCGAGCAGTACTTC. Variable domain in full (rest from reference TRBV28 and TRBJ2-7): DVKVTQSSRYLVKRTGEKVFLECVQDMDHENMFWYRQDPGLGLRLIYFSYDVKMKEKGDIPEGYSVSREKKERFSLILESASTNQTSMYLCASSLWRGQTGSEQYFGPGTRLTVT.

The chain is built from TRBV7-2 and TRBJ1-1, with a weak D call TRBD1 (6 bases). The CDR3 is 15 residues long. The V gene's germline CDR1 is SGHTA and CDR2 FQGNSA. The V end was cut by 2 bases, the J end by 10 bases, with 20 bases between. The CDR3 DNA is TGTGCCAGCAGCTTAACAATGGGAGGGGACACTCTAGCTTTCTTT. Translating gives CASSLTMGGDTLAFF.

This chain connects TRBV6-5 to TRBJ2-7; a possible D gene is TRBD1 (6 bases). This CDR3 has 16 residues. Deletions cut 4 bases from V and 3 bases from J, with 19 bases between. CDR1 is MNHEY and CDR2 is SVGAGI in the germline V gene. The CDR3 bases are TGTGCCAGCAGTTCCCATTCAGGGAAAGGGGGCTACGAGCAGTACTTC. Translation gives CASSSHSGKGGYEQYF.

This clone occurred once. The chain is built from TRBV4-3 and TRBJ1-1; D unclear. The CDR3 runs 16 residues. Trimming cost V 1 base and J 1 base, with 13 bases left between them. Germline values: CDR1 LGHNA, CDR2 YSLEER. The CDR3 is CASSQGADTSNTEAFF. The DNA of the CDR3 is TGCGCCAGCAGCCAAGGCGCAGACACTTCGAACACTGAAGCTTTCTTT.

The V call is TRBV19, the J call TRBJ2-5; the match to TRBD2 covers 9 bases. V lost 5 bases and J lost 5; bases outside the gene matches: 12. Germline V gives CDR1 LNHDA, CDR2 SQIVND (reference sequence). This CDR3 has 16 residues. The CDR3 nucleotides read TGTGCCAGTAGTCCCGGGGGACTAGCTATCGGGGAGACCCAGTACTTC. Translation: CASSPGGLAIGETQYF. The full variable domain, in which reference TRBV19 and TRBJ2-5 provide the parts outside the CDR3, is DGGITQSPKYLFRKEGQNVTLSCEQNLNHDAMYWYRQDPGQGLRLIYYSQIVNDFQKGDIAEGYSVSREKKESFPLTVTSAQKNPTAFYLCASSPGGLAIGETQYFGPGTRLLVL.

This clone was seen once. The rearrangement joins TRBV6-2 or TRBV6-3 to TRBJ2-2, with D possibly being TRBD2 (6 bases). The CDR3 loop spans 15 amino acids. V lost 1 base and J 6 bases, leaving 12 bases between the germline ends. Germline assignment: CDR1 MNHEY and CDR2 SVGEGT. This CDR3 is CASSYYGGAPGELFF. Written as DNA, the CDR3 is TGTGCCAGCAGTTACTATGGCGGGGCGCCCGGGGAGCTGTTTTTT.

There are a few counts of this clone. This chain connects TRBV5-4 to TRBJ1-6; 10 bases are shared with TRBD1. Germline loops: CDR1 SGHNT, CDR2 YYREEE (reference sequence). This CDR3 region has 15 residues. The junction had 10 bases not matched to a gene; V was cut back by 9 bases and J by 7 bases. CDR3: CATRQGAMLNSPLHF. In nucleotides, the CDR3 is TGTGCCACCCGACAGGGGGCGATGTTGAATTCACCCCTCCACTTT.

This clone occurred a few times. The rearrangement links TRBV28 to TRBJ2-7; 7 nucleotides line up with TRBD2. V dropped 7 bases and J dropped 2; count of bases not matched to a gene: 8. The germline CDR1 and CDR2 sequences are MDHEN and SYDVKM. This CDR3 has 14 residues. For the CDR3, the DNA is TGTGCCAGCACCCTCCGGGGGGTCACCTACGAGCAGTACTTC. Its protein is CASTLRGVTYEQYF.

This chain uses TRBV28 with TRBJ2-1; 8 bases are a match to TRBD2. The CDR3 covers 17 residues. Per germline, CDR1 MDHEN and CDR2 SYDVKM. Unmatched junction bases numbered 10, after V lost 3 bases and J lost 3 bases. The CDR3 DNA is TGTGCCAGCAGTTTCCAGCGGGAGCAATACGGCTACAATGAGCAGTTCTTC. It translates to CASSFQREQYGYNEQFF.

This clone was observed a single time. The chain uses TRBV5-1 and TRBJ1-5; 7 nucleotides align to TRBD1. The CDR3 is 13 amino acids. The V gene's germline CDR1 is SGHRS and CDR2 YFSETQ. The ends lost 2 bases at V and 5 bases at J; junction bases unmatched: 1. CDR3 protein: CASSFGQDQPQHF. DNA for the CDR3: TGCGCCAGCAGCTTTGGACAGGATCAGCCCCAGCATTTT.

The gene calls are TRBV5-1 and TRBJ2-1, with 9 bases fitting TRBD2. The CDR3 is 15 amino acids. J was trimmed by 1 base and V by 4 bases; bases with no gene match: 3. Germline assignment: CDR1 SGHRS and CDR2 YFSETQ. The CDR3 region is CASSIAGGSYNEQFF. The CDR3 nucleotides read TGCGCCAGCAGCATCGCGGGGGGGTCCTACAATGAGCAGTTCTTC.

The rearrangement joins TRBV19 to TRBJ1-6; 7 nucleotides line up with TRBD1. In germline, CDR1 is LNHDA, CDR2 SQIVND (reference sequence). After removal of 5 bases from V and 7 bases from J, the junction contained 8 bases not matched to a gene. This CDR3 region has 15 residues. The DNA for the CDR3 is TGTGCCAGTAGTCCGGACAGGCTGGGGAATTCACCCCTCCACTTT. Protein: CASSPDRLGNSPLHF.

This clone was counted only a few times. The chain uses TRBV30 and TRBJ1-1; 7 nucleotides agree with TRBD1. J gave up 3 bases and V 5 bases, and 9 bases lay outside the gene matches. CDR1 and CDR2 (germline): GTSNPN, SVGIG (reference sequence). This CDR3 is 14 amino acids long. As DNA, the CDR3 is TGTGCCTGGGAAACAGGGGCGGTGTACACTGAAGCTTTCTTT. This codes for CAWETGAVYTEAFF.